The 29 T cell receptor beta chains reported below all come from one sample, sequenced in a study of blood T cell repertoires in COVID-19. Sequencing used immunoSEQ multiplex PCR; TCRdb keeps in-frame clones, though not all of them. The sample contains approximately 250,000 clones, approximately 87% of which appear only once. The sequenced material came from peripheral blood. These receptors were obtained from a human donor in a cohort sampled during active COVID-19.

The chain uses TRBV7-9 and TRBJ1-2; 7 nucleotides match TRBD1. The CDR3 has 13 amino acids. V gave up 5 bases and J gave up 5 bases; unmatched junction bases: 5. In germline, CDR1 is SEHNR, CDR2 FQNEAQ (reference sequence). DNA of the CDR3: TGTGCCAGCAGCCAGGGCAGGGGGTATGGCTACACCTTC. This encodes CASSQGRGYGYTF.

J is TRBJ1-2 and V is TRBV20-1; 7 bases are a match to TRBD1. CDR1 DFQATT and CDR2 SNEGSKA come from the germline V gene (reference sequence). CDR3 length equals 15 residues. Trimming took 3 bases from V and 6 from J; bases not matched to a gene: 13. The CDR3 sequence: CSASMTGTGLNGYTF. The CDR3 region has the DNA TGCAGTGCTAGTATGACAGGGACTGGGCTCAATGGCTACACCTTC.

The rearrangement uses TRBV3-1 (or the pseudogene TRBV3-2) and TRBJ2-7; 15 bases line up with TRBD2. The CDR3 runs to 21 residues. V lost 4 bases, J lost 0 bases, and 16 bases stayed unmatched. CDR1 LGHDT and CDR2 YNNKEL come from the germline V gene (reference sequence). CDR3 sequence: CASSLWGGGTSGRTSSYEQYF. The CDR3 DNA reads TGTGCCAGCAGCCTATGGGGGGGAGGGACTAGCGGGAGGACTAGCTCCTACGAGCAGTACTTC.

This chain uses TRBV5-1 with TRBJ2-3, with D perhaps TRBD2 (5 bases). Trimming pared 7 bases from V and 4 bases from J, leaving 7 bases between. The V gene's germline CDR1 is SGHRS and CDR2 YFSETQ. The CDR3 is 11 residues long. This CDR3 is CASSRADTQYF. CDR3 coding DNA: TGCGCCAGCTCGAGGGCAGATACGCAGTATTTT.

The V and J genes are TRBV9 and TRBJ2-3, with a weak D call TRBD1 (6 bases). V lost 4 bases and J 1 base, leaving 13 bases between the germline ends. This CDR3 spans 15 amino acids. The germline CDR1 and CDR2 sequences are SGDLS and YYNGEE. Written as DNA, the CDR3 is TGTGCCAGCAGCCCCCGAGGGGGAGGCACAGATACGCAGTATTTT. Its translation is CASSPRGGGTDTQYF. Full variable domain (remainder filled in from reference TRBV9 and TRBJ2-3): DSGVTQTPKHLITATGQRVTLRCSPRSGDLSVYWYQQSLDQGLQFLIQYYNGEERAKGNILERFSAQQFPDLHSELNLSSLELGDSALYFCASSPRGGGTDTQYFGPGTRLTVL.

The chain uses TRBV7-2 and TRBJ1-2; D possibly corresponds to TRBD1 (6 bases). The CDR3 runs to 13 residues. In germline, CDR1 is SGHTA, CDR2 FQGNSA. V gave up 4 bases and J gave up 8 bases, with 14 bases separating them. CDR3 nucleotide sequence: TGTGCCAGCAGCTATACAGGGCAGGGAGGCTACACCTTC. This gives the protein CASSYTGQGGYTF.

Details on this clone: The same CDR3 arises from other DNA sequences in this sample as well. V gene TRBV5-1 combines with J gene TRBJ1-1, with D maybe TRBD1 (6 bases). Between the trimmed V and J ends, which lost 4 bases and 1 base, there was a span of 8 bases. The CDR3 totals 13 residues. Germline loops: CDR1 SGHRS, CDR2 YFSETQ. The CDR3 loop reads CASSVQGNTEAFF. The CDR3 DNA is TGCGCCAGCAGCGTACAGGGGAACACTGAAGCTTTCTTT.

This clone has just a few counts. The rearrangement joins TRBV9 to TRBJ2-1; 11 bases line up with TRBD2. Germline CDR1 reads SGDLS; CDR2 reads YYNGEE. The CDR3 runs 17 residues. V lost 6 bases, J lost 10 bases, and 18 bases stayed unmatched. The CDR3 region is CASTPTRGLAGGREQFF. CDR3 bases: TGTGCCAGCACCCCCACCCGTGGGCTAGCGGGAGGCAGAGAGCAGTTCTTC.

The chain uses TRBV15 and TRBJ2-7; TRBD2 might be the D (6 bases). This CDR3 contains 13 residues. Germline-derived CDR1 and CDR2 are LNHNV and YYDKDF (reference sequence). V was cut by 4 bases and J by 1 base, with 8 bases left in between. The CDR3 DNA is TGTGCCACCAGCACTGGAGGGTCCTACGAGCAGTACTTC. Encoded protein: CATSTGGSYEQYF.

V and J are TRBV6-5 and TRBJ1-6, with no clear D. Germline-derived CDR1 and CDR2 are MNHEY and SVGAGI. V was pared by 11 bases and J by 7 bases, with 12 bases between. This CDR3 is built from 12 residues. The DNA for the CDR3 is TGTGCCTCCCGGGTCTACAATTCACCCCTCCACTTT. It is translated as CASRVYNSPLHF.

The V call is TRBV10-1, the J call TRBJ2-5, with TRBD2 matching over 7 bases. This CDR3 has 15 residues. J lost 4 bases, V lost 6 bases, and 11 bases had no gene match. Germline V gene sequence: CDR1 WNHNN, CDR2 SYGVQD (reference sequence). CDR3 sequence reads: CASSSGLVGRETQYF. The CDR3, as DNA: TGCGCCAGCAGCTCCGGACTAGTCGGGCGAGAGACCCAGTACTTC.

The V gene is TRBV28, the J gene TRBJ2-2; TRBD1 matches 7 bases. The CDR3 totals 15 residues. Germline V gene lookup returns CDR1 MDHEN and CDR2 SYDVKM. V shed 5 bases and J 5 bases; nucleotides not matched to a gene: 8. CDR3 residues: CASSPDRVGTGELFF. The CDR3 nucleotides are TGTGCCAGCAGTCCCGACAGGGTTGGAACCGGGGAGCTGTTTTTT.

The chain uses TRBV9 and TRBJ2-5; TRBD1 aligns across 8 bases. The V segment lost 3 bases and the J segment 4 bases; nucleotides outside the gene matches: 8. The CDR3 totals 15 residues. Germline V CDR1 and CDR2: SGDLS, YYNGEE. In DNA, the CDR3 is TGTGCCAGCAGCGCCGACAGGGGTGGGGGAGAGACCCAGTACTTC. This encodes CASSADRGGGETQYF.

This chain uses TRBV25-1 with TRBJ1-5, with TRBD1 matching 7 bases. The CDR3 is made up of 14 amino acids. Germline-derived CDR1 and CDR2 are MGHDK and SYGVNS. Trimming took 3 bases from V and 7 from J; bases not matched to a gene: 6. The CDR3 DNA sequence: TGTGCCAGCAGTGATGCCAGGGGGAACCAGCCCCAGCATTTT. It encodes CASSDARGNQPQHF.

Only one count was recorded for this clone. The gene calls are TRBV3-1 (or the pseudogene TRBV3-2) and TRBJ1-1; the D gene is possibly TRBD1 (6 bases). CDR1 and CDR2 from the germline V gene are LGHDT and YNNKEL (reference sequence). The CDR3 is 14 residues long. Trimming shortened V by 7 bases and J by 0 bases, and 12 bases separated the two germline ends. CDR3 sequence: CASNLQGMNTEAFF. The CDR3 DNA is TGTGCCAGCAACCTACAGGGCATGAACACTGAAGCTTTCTTT.

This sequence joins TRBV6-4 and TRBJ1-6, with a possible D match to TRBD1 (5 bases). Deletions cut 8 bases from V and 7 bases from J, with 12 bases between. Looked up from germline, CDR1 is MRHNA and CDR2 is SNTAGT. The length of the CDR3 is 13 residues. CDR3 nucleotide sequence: TGTGCCAGCGCGACAGAGGAAAATTCACCCCTCCACTTT. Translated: CASATEENSPLHF.

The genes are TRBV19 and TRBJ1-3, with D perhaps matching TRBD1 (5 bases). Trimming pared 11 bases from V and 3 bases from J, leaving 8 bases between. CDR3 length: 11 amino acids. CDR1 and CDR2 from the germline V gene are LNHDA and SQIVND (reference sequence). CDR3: CAGGIGNTIYF. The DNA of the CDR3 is TGTGCCGGGGGGATTGGAAACACCATATATTTT.

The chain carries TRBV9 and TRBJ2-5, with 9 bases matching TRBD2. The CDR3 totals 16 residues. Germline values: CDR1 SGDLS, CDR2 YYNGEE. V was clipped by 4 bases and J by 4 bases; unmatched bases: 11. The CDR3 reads CASSPRGGRASETQYF. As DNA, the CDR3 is TGTGCCAGCAGCCCGAGGGGCGGGAGGGCCTCAGAGACCCAGTACTTC.

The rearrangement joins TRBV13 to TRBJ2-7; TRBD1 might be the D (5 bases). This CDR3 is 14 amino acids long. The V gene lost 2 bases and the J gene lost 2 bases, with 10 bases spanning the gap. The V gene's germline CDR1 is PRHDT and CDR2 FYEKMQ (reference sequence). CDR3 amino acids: CASSLFTGPYEQYF. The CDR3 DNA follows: TGTGCCAGCAGCTTATTCACAGGTCCCTACGAGCAGTACTTC.

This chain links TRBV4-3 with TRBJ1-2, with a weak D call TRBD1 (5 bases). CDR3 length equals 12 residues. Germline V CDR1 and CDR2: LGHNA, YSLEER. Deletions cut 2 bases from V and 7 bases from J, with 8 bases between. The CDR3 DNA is TGCGCCAGCAGCCAATCGGGGGTTGGCTACACCTTC. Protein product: CASSQSGVGYTF.

CDR3 protein: CASSLKGNHEQYF. As DNA, the CDR3 is TGTGCCAGCAGCTTAAAGGGGAACCACGAGCAGTACTTC. The gene calls are TRBV5-4 and TRBJ2-7; perhaps TRBD1 as D (5 bases). V dropped 2 bases and J dropped 5 bases, with 11 bases sitting between them. The CDR3 has 13 amino acids. Germline V gene sequence: CDR1 SGHNT, CDR2 YYREEE (reference sequence).

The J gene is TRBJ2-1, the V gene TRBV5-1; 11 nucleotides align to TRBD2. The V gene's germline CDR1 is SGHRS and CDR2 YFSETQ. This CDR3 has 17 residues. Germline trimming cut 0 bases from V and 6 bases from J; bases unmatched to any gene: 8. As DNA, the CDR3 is TGCGCCAGCAGCTTGGTTTTAGAAACTAGCGGGAGCAATGAGCAGTTCTTC. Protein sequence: CASSLVLETSGSNEQFF.

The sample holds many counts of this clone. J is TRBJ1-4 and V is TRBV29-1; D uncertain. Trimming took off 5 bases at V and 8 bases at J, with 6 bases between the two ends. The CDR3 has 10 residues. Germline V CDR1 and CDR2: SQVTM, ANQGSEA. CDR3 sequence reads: CSVLSEKLFF. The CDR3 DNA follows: TGCAGCGTTCTAAGCGAAAAACTGTTTTTT.

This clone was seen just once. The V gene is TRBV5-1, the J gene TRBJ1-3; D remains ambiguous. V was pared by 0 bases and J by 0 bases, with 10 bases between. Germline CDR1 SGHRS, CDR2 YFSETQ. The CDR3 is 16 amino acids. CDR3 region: CASSLGLGVSGNTIYF. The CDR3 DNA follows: TGCGCCAGCAGCTTGGGTTTAGGAGTCTCTGGAAACACCATATATTTT.

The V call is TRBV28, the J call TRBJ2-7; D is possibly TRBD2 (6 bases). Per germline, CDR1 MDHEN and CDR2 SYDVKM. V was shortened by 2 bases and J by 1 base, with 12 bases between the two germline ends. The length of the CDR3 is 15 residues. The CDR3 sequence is CASSLLGLQSYEQYF. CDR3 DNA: TGTGCCAGCAGTTTACTGGGACTCCAGTCCTACGAGCAGTACTTC. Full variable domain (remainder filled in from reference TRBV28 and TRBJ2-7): DVKVTQSSRYLVKRTGEKVFLECVQDMDHENMFWYRQDPGLGLRLIYFSYDVKMKEKGDIPEGYSVSREKKERFSLILESASTNQTSMYLCASSLLGLQSYEQYFGPGTRLTVT.

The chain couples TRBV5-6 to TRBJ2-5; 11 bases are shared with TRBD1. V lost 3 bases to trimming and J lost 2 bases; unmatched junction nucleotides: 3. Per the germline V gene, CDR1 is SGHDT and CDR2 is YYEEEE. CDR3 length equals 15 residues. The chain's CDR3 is CASSYGTGGQETQYF. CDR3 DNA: TGTGCCAGCAGCTACGGGACAGGGGGTCAAGAGACCCAGTACTTC.

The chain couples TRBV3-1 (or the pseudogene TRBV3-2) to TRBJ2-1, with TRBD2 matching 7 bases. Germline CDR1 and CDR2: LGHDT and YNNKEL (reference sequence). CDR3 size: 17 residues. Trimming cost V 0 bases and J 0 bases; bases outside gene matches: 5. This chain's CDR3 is CASSQDRTGGSYNEQFF. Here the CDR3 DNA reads TGTGCCAGCAGCCAAGATCGAACGGGAGGCTCCTACAATGAGCAGTTCTTC.

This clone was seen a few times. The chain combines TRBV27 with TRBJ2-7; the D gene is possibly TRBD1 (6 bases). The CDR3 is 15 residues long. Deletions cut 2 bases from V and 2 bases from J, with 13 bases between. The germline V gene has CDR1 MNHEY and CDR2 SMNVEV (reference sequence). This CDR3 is CASSLGTPTTYEQYF. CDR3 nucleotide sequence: TGTGCCAGCAGTTTAGGGACACCAACTACCTACGAGCAGTACTTC.

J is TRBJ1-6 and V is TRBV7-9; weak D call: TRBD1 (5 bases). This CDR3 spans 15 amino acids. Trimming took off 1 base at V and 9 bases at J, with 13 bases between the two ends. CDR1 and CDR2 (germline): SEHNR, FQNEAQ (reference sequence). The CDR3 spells CASSLVGLRTSPLHF. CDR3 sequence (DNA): TGTGCCAGCAGCTTAGTGGGGCTCCGTACTTCACCCCTCCACTTT.